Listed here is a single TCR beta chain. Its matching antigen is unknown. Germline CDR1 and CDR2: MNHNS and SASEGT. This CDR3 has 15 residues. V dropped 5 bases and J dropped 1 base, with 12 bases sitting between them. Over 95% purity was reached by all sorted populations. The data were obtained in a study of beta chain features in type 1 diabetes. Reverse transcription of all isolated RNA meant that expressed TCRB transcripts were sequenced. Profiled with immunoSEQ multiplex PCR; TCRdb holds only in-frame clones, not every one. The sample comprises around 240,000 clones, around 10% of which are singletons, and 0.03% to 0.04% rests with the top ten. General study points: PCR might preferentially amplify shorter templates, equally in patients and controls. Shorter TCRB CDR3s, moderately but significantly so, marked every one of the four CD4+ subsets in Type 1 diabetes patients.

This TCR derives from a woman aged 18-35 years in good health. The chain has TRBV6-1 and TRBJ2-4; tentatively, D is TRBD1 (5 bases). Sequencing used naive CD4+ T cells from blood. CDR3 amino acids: CASSLQAGAKNIQYF. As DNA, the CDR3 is TGTGCCAGCAGTTTACAGGCTGGGGCCAAAAACATTCAGTACTTC.